This TCR beta chain emerged from a study of CD8+ T cells in alopecia areata. Findings of the study overall: Uncertain still, given a single nonresponder, is whether baseline CD8+ expansion links to response.

Once RNA had been extracted, it was reverse transcribed into cDNA to act as the sequencing template. Some clones are missing from TCRdb's copy, which holds only in-frame ones; the method was immunoSEQ multiplex PCR. The sample holds roughly 110,000 clones, 84% seen once. Details on this clone: The antigen remains undetermined.

Treatment in this sample: oral pan-JAK inhibitor, 5-10 mg twice daily. Source: CD8+ T cells sorted from blood, taken at week 24, from a patient treated with tofacitinib. The TCR originated in a human donor with alopecia areata.

This chain's CDR3 is CASRPGDQETQYF. The CDR3 DNA sequence: TGTGCCAGCAGACCGGGGGATCAAGAGACCCAGTACTTC. V gene TRBV11-3 combines with J gene TRBJ2-5; perhaps TRBD2 as D (6 bases). This CDR3 comprises 13 residues. Trimming removed 6 bases at V and 2 bases at J, with 10 bases between. The germline CDR1 and CDR2 sequences are SGHNT and YENEEA. The full variable domain, completed using reference TRBV11-3 and TRBJ2-5, is EAGVVQSPRYKIIEKKQPVAFWCNPISGHNTLYWYLQNLGQGPELLIRYENEEAVDDSQLPKDRFSAERLKGVDSTLKIQPAELGDSAVYLCASRPGDQETQYFGPGTRLLVL.